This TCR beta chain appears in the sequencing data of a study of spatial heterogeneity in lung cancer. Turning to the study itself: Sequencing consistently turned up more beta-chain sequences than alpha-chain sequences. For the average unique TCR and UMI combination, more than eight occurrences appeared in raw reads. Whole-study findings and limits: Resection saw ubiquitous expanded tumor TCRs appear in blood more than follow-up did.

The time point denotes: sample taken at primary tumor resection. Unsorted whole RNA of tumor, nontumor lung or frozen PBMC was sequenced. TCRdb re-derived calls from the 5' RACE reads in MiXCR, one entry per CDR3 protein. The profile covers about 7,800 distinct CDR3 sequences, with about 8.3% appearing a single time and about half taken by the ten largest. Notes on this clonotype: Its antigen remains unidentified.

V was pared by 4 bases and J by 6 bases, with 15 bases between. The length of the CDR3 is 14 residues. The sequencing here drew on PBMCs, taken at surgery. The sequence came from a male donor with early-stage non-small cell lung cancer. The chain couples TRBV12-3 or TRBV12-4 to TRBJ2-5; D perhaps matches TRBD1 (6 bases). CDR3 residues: CASSSPGAGQTQYF. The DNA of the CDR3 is TGTGCCAGCAGTTCACCAGGGGCCGGCCAGACCCAGTACTTC.